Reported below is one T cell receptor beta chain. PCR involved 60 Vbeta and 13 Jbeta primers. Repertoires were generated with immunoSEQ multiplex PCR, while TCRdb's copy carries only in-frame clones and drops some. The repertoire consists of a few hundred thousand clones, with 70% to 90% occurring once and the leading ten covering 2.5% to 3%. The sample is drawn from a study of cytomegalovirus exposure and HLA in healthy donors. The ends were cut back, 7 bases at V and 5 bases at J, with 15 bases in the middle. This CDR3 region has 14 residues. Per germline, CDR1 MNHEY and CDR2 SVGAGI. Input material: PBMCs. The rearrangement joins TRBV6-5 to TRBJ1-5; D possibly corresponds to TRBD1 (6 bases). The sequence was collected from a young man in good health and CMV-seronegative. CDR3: CASKPQGIHQPQHF. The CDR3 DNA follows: TGTGCCAGCAAACCACAGGGTATCCATCAGCCCCAGCATTTT.